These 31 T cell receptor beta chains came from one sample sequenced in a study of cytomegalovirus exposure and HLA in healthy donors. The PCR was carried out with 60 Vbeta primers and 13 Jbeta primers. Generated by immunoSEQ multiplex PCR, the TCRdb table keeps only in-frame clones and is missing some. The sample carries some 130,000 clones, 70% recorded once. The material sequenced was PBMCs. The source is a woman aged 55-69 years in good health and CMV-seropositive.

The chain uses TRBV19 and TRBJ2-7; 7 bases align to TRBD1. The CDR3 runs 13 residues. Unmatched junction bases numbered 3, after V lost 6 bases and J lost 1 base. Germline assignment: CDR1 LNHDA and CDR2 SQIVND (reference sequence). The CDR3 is CASSRDRSYEQYF. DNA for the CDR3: TGTGCCAGTAGCCGGGACAGATCCTACGAGCAGTACTTC. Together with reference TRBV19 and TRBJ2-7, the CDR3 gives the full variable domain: DGGITQSPKYLFRKEGQNVTLSCEQNLNHDAMYWYRQDPGQGLRLIYYSQIVNDFQKGDIAEGYSVSREKKESFPLTVTSAQKNPTAFYLCASSRDRSYEQYFGPGTRLTVT.

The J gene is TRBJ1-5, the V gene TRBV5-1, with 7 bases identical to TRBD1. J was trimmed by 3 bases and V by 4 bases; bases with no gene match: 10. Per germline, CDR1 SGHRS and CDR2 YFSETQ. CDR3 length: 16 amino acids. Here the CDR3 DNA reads TGCGCCAGCAGCCCACAGGGGCCTGGGGTCAATCAGCCCCAGCATTTT. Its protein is CASSPQGPGVNQPQHF.

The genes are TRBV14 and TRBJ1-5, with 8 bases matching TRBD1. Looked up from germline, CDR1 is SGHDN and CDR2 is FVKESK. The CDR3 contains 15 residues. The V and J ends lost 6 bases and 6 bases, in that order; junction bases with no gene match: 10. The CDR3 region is CASSLGQGSGQPQHF. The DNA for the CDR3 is TGTGCCAGCAGTCTCGGACAGGGTTCAGGTCAGCCCCAGCATTTT.

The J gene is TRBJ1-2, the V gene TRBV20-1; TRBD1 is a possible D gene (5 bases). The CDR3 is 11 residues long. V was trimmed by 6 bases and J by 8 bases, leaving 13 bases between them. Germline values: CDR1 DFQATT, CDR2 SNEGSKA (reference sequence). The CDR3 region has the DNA TGCAGTGCCCCCCGGGACTGGGGCTACACCTTC. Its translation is CSAPRDWGYTF.

CDR3 coding DNA: TGTGCCAGCTCGACGACAGGAATGAACACTGAAGCTTTCTTT. It is translated as CASSTTGMNTEAFF. The genes are TRBV18 and TRBJ1-1, with a weak D call TRBD1 (6 bases). This CDR3 region has 14 residues. With 6 bases removed from V and 0 bases from J, the gap between germline ends came to 11 bases. In germline, CDR1 is KGHSH, CDR2 LQKENI.

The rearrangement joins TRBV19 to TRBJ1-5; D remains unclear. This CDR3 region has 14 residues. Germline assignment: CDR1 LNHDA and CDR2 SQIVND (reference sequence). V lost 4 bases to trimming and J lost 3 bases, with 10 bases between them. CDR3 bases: TGTGCCAGTAGTAATGCGATTTTCAATCAGCCCCAGCATTTT. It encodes CASSNAIFNQPQHF.

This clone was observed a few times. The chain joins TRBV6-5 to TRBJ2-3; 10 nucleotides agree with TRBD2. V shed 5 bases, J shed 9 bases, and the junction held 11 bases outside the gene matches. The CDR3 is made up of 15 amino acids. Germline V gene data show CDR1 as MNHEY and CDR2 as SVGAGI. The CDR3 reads CASSAPSGRRGTQYF. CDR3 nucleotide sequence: TGTGCCAGCAGTGCCCCTAGCGGGAGAAGAGGGACGCAGTATTTT.

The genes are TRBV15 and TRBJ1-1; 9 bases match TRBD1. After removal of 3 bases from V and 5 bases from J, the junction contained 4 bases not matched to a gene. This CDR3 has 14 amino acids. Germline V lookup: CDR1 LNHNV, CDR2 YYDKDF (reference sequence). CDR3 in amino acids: CATSSGTGKTEAFF. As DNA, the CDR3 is TGTGCCACCAGCAGCGGGACAGGGAAAACTGAAGCTTTCTTT.

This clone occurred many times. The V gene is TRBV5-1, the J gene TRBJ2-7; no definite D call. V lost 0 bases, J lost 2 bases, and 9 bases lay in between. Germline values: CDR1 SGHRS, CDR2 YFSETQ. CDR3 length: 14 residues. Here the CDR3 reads CASSLGVGAYEQYF. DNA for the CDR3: TGCGCCAGCAGCTTGGGGGTAGGAGCCTACGAGCAGTACTTC.

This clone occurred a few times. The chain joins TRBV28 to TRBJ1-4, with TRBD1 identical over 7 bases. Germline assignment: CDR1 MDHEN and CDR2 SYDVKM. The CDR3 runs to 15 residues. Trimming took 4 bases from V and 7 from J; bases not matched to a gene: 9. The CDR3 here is CASSSGTDVSEKLFF. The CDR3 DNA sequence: TGTGCCAGCAGTTCGGGGACAGACGTGAGTGAAAAACTGTTTTTT.

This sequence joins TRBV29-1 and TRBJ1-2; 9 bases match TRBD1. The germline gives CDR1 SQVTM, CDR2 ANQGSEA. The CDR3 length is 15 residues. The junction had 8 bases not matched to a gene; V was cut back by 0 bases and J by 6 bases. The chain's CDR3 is CSVEDLAQGANGYTF. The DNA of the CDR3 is TGCAGCGTTGAAGATCTGGCACAGGGGGCGAATGGCTACACCTTC.

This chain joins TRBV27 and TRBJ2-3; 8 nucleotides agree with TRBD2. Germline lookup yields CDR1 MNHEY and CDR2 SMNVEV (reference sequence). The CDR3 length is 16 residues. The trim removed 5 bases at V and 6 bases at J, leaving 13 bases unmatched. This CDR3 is CASSLTSGVRRDTQYF. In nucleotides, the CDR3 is TGTGCCAGCAGTCTAACTAGCGGAGTTCGGCGGGATACGCAGTATTTT.

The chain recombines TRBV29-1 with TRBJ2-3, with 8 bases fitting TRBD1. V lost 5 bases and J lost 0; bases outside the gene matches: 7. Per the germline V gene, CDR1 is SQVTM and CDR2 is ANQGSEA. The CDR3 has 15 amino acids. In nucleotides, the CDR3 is TGCAGCGTTTCTAACACAGGGGGAAGCACAGATACGCAGTATTTT. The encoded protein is CSVSNTGGSTDTQYF.

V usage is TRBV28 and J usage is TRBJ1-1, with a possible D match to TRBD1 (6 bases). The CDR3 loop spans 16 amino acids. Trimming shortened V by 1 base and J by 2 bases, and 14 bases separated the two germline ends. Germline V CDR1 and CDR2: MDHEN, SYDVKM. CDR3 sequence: CASSLYRPQGNTEAFF. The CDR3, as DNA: TGTGCCAGCAGTTTATACCGGCCACAGGGAAACACTGAAGCTTTCTTT.

The chain's CDR3 is CASSLGTGNTEAFF. CDR3 sequence (DNA): TGTGCCAGCAGCTTGGGGACAGGGAACACTGAAGCTTTCTTT. The chain joins TRBV5-4 to TRBJ1-1; TRBD1 aligns across 7 bases. V lost 0 bases and J lost 1; bases outside the gene matches: 0. Germline lookup yields CDR1 SGHNT and CDR2 YYREEE (reference sequence). The CDR3 spans 14 residues.

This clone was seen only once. DNA for the CDR3: TGTGCCAGCATGCCGGGACAGGTTAACAATGAGCAGTTCTTC. Protein product: CASMPGQVNNEQFF. This sequence joins TRBV2 and TRBJ2-1; 8 bases agree with TRBD1. The CDR3 sequence is 14 residues long. V lost 7 bases and J lost 5; bases outside the gene matches: 7. Germline V lookup: CDR1 SNHLY, CDR2 FYNNEI.

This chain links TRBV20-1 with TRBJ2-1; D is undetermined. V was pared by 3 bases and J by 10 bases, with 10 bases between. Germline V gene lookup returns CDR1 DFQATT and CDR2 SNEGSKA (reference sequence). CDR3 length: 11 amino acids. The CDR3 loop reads CSASPENEQFF. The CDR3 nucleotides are TGCAGTGCTAGTCCGGAGAACGAGCAGTTCTTC.

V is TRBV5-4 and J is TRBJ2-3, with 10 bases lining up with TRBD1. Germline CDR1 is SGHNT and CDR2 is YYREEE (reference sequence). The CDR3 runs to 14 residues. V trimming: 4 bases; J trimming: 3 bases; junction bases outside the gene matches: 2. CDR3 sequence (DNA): TGTGCCAGCAGCCCGGGACAGGGGACAGATACGCAGTATTTT. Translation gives CASSPGQGTDTQYF.

The CDR3 sequence: CASSPQGAAFF. CDR3 bases: TGTGCCAGCAGTCCACAGGGGGCGGCTTTCTTT. V usage is TRBV2 and J usage is TRBJ1-1; 9 nucleotides agree with TRBD1. The ends lost 5 bases at V and 11 bases at J; junction bases unmatched: 3. Germline V gene sequence: CDR1 SNHLY, CDR2 FYNNEI. The CDR3 contains 11 residues.

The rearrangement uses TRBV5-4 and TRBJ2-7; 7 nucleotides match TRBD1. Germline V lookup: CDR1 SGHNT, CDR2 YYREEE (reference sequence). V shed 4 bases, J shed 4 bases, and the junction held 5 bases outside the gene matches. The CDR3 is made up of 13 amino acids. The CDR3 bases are TGTGCCAGCAGCAACGACAGGGCTTACGAGCAGTACTTC. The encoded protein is CASSNDRAYEQYF.

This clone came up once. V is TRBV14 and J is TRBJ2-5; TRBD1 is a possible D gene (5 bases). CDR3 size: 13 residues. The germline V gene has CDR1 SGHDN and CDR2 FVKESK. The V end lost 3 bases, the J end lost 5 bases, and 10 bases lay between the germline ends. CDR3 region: CASSQGPRETQYF. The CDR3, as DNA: TGTGCCAGCAGCCAGGGGCCCAGGGAGACCCAGTACTTC.

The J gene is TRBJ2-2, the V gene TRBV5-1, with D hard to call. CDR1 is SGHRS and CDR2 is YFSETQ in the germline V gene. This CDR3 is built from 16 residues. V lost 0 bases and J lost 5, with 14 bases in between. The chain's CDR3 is CASSLEAAKATGELFF. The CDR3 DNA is TGCGCCAGCAGCTTGGAGGCAGCGAAGGCTACCGGGGAGCTGTTTTTT.

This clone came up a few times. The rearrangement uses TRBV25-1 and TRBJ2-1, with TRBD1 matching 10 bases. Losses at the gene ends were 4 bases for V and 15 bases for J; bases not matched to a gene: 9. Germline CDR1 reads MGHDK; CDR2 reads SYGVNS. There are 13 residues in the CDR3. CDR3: CASSGQGAKSPFF. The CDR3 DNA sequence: TGTGCCAGCAGTGGACAGGGGGCCAAGAGTCCGTTCTTC.

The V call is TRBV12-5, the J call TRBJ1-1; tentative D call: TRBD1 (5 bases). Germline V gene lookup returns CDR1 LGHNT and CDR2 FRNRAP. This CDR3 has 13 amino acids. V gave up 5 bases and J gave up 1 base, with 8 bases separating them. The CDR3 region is CASGAQGNTEAFF. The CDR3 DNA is TGTGCTAGTGGTGCCCAGGGGAACACTGAAGCTTTCTTT.

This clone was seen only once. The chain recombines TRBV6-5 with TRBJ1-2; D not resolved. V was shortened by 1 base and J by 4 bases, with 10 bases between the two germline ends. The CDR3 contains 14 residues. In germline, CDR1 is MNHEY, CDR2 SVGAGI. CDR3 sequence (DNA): TGTGCCAGCAGTTACTTCGGGGTGGGCTATGGCTACACCTTC. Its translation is CASSYFGVGYGYTF.

CDR3 DNA sequence: TGTGCCAGCAGTGAAAGAGGAGAGACCCAGTACTTC. This encodes CASSERGETQYF. This chain joins TRBV6-1 and TRBJ2-5; D gene ambiguous. The V gene's germline CDR1 is MNHNS and CDR2 SASEGT. This CDR3 spans 12 amino acids. V was shortened by 2 bases and J by 4 bases, with 5 bases between the two germline ends.

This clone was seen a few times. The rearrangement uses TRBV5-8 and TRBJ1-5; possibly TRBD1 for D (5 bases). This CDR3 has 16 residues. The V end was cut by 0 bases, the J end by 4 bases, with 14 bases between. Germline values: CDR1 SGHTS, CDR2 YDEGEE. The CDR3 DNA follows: TGTGCCAGCAGCTTGGCCGGGGGGGAACGGAATCAGCCCCAGCATTTT. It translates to CASSLAGGERNQPQHF.

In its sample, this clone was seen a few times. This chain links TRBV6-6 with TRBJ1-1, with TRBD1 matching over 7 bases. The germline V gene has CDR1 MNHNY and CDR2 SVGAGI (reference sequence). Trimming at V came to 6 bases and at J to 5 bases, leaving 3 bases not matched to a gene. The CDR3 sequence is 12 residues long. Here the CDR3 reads CASRLQGTEAFF. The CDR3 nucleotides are TGTGCCAGCAGGTTACAGGGGACTGAAGCTTTCTTT.

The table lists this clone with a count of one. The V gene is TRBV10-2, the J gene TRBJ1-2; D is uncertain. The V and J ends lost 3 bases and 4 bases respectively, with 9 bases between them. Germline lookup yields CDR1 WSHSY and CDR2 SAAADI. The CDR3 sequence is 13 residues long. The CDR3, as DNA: TGCGCCAGCAGTGACTCGGGAAGCTATGGCTACACCTTC. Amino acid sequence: CASSDSGSYGYTF.

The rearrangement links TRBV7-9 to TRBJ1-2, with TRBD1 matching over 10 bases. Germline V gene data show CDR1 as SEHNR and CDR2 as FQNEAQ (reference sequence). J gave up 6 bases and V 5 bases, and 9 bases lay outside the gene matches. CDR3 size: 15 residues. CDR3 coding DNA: TGTGCCAGCAGCCCAACCAAGACAGGGGGCGATGGCTACACCTTC. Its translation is CASSPTKTGGDGYTF.

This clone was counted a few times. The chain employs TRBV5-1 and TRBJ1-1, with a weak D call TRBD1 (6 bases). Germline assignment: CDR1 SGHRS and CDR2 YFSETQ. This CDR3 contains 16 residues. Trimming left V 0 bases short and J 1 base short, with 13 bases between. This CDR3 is CASSLAVGGGNTEAFF. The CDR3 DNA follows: TGCGCCAGCAGCTTGGCCGTGGGAGGGGGGAACACTGAAGCTTTCTTT.